This T cell receptor beta chain was documented in a study of blood T cell repertoires in COVID-19. Original processing methods: Cell counts per sample came from amplifying reference gene primers. The data were produced by immunoSEQ multiplex PCR, yet TCRdb's version contains in-frame clones alone and is incomplete. That table supplies the V and J calls and clone size; D and trimming were determined from the DNA. Of more than 90,000 clones in the sample, around three quarters were seen once. V lost 4 bases and J lost 2, with 21 bases in between. CDR1 and CDR2 (germline): LNHDA, SQIVND (reference sequence). The CDR3 runs to 18 residues.

Sequenced sample: peripheral blood. The TCR originated in a man between 65 and 79 years old with acute or convalescent COVID-19. The rearrangement uses TRBV19 and TRBJ1-5; a possible D gene is TRBD1 (6 bases). CDR3 protein: CASSNSGGGHVRNQPQHF. CDR3 bases: TGTGCCAGTAGTAATTCGGGCGGGGGGCATGTCCGCAATCAGCCCCAGCATTTT.